A single sample is the source of the 7 T cell receptor beta chains below, sequenced in a study of neoadjuvant anti-PD-1 for oral cavity cancer. Time point meaning: after neoadjuvant nivolumab, at surgical resection. Profiled with immunoSEQ multiplex PCR; TCRdb holds only in-frame clones, not every one. The data contain about 10,000 clones, 50% to 70% of them singletons. This material consisted of tumor tissue, taken after nivolumab (anti-PD-1) treatment. These receptor sequences come from a person aged 35-79 years with oral cavity squamous cell carcinoma.

The J gene is TRBJ2-3, the V gene TRBV6-6; a weak D match, TRBD2 (5 bases). Trimming removed 6 bases from V and 1 base from J, with 11 bases in between. CDR1 is MNHNY, CDR2 SVGAGI, per germline (reference sequence). The CDR3 spans 14 residues. Written as DNA, the CDR3 is TGTGCCAGCAGCCCCGGGCGGGGCACAGATACGCAGTATTTT. Translated: CASSPGRGTDTQYF.

The chain recombines TRBV27 with TRBJ2-2; no clear D. The CDR3 totals 14 residues. Trimming shortened V by 6 bases and J by 4 bases, and 12 bases separated the two germline ends. In germline, CDR1 is MNHEY, CDR2 SMNVEV (reference sequence). The CDR3 loop is CASSPFLATGELFF. Here the CDR3 DNA reads TGTGCCAGCAGCCCGTTTTTGGCCACCGGGGAGCTGTTTTTT.

The chain has TRBV18 and TRBJ2-1; TRBD2 aligns across 8 bases. The CDR3 is 14 amino acids. Germline V lookup: CDR1 KGHSH, CDR2 LQKENI. With V trimmed by 6 bases and J by 0 bases, 1 base remained unmatched. Here the CDR3 reads CASSGGASYNEQFF. In DNA, the CDR3 is TGTGCCAGCTCCGGGGGGGCCTCCTACAATGAGCAGTTCTTC.

The chain uses TRBV7-9 and TRBJ2-7; the match to TRBD1 covers 9 bases. V shed 5 bases and J 5 bases; nucleotides not matched to a gene: 10. This CDR3 contains 15 residues. The germline V gene has CDR1 SEHNR and CDR2 FQNEAQ (reference sequence). The CDR3 sequence: CASSGTGTGKNEQYF. The CDR3 DNA follows: TGTGCCAGCAGCGGAACCGGGACAGGGAAGAACGAGCAGTACTTC.

This chain links TRBV6-6 with TRBJ2-7; 7 positions agree with TRBD2. V gave up 6 bases and J gave up 3 bases; unmatched junction bases: 11. The CDR3 loop spans 15 amino acids. Germline CDR1 MNHNY, CDR2 SVGAGI (reference sequence). As DNA, the CDR3 is TGTGCCAGCAGCCGAGGCGGACTAGGGGACTACGAGCAGTACTTC. It translates to CASSRGGLGDYEQYF.

The chain links TRBV5-1 to TRBJ1-5; 7 nucleotides match TRBD1. V lost 1 base and J lost 3; bases outside the gene matches: 1. The CDR3 has 14 amino acids. Germline values: CDR1 SGHRS, CDR2 YFSETQ. This CDR3 reads CASSLTGDNQPQHF. CDR3 nucleotides: TGCGCCAGCAGCTTGACAGGGGACAATCAGCCCCAGCATTTT.

The V gene is TRBV5-5, the J gene TRBJ1-1; D gene unclear. The CDR3 extends over 13 amino acids. From germline, CDR1 is SGHKS and CDR2 YYEKEE (reference sequence). Deletions cut 2 bases from V and 0 bases from J, with 5 bases between. In DNA form, the CDR3 reads TGTGCCAGCAGCTTAAGGGTGAACACTGAAGCTTTCTTT. This encodes CASSLRVNTEAFF.